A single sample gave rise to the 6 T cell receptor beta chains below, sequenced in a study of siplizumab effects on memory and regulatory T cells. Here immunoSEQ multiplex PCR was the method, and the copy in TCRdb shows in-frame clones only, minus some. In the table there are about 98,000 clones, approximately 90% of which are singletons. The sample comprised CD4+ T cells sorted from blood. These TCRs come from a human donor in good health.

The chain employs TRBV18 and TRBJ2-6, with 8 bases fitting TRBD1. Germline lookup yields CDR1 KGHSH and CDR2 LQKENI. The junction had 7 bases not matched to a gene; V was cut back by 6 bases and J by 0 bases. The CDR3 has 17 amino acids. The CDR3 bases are TGTGCCAGCTCGCCTGGGACAGGAGGCTCTGGGGCCAACGTCCTGACTTTC. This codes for CASSPGTGGSGANVLTF.

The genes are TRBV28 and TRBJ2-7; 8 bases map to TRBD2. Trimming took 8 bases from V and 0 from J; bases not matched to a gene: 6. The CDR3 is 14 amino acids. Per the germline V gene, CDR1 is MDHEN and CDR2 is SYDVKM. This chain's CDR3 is CASGRLASSYEQYF. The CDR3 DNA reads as TGTGCCAGCGGGAGACTAGCGAGCTCCTACGAGCAGTACTTC. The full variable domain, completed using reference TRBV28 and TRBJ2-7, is DVKVTQSSRYLVKRTGEKVFLECVQDMDHENMFWYRQDPGLGLRLIYFSYDVKMKEKGDIPEGYSVSREKKERFSLILESASTNQTSMYLCASGRLASSYEQYFGPGTRLTVT.

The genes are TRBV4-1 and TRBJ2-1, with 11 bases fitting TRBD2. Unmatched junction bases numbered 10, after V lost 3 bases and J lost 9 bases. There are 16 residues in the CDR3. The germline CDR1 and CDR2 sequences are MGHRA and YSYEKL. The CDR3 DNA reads TGCGCCAGCAGCCAGTCACTAGCGGGGGCGACCGGTGAGCAGTTCTTC. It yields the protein CASSQSLAGATGEQFF.

CDR3 sequence reads: CASSLGDPKNIQYF. Written as DNA, the CDR3 is TGTGCCAGCAGTCTCGGGGACCCCAAAAACATTCAGTACTTC. The J gene is TRBJ2-4, the V gene TRBV27, with D possibly called TRBD1 or TRBD2 (5 bases each). Deletions cut 5 bases from V and 2 bases from J, with 10 bases between. This CDR3 has 14 residues. CDR1 is MNHEY and CDR2 is SMNVEV in the germline V gene (reference sequence).

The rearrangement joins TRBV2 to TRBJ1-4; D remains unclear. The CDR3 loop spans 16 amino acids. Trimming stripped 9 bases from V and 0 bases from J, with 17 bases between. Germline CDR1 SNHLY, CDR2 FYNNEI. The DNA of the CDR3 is TGTGCCAGGTCAAACACACCGGGAACAACTAATGAAAAACTGTTTTTT. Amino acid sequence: CARSNTPGTTNEKLFF. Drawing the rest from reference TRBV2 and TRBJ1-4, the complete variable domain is EPEVTQTPSHQVTQMGQEVILRCVPISNHLYFYWYRQILGQKVEFLVSFYNNEISEKSEIFDDQFSVERPDGSNFTLKIRSTKLEDSAMYFCARSNTPGTTNEKLFFGSGTQLSVL.

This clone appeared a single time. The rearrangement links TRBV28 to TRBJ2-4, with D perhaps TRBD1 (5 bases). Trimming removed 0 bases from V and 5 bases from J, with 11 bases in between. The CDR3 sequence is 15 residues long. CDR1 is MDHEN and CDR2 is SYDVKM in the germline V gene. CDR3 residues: CASSLWSGKENIQYF. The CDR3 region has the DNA TGTGCCAGCAGTTTATGGTCAGGGAAGGAAAACATTCAGTACTTC.